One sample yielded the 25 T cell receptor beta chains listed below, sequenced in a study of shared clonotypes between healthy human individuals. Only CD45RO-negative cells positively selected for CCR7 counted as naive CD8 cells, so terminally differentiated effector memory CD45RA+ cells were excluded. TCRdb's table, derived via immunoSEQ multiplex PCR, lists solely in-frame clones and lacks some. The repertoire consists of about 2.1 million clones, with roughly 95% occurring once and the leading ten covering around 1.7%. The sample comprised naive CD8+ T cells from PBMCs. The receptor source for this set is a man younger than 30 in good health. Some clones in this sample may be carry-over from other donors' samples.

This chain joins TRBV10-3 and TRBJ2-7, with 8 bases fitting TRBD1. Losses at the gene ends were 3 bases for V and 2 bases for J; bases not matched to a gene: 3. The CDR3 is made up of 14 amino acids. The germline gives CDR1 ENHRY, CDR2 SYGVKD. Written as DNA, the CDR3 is TGTGCCATCAGTGACAGGGGGCTCACCTACGAGCAGTACTTC. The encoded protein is CAISDRGLTYEQYF.

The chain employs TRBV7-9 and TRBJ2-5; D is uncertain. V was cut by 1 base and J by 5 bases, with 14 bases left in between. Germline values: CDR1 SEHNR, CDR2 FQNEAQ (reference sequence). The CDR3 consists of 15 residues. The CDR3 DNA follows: TGTGCCAGCAGCTTAGAGTACGGGCTGGGGGAGACCCAGTACTTC. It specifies CASSLEYGLGETQYF.

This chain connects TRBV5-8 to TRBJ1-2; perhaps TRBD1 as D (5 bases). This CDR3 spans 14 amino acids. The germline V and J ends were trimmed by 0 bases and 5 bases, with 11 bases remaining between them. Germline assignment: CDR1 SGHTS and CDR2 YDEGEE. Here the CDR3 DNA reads TGTGCCAGCAGCTTGGAAGGGACCGGATATGGCTACACCTTC. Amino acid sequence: CASSLEGTGYGYTF.

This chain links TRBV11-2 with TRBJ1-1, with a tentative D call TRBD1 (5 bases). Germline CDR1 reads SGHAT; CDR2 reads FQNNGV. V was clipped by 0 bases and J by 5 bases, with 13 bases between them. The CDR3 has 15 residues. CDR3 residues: CASSLEEGWVTEAFF. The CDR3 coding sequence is TGTGCCAGCAGCTTAGAAGAGGGGTGGGTGACTGAAGCTTTCTTT.

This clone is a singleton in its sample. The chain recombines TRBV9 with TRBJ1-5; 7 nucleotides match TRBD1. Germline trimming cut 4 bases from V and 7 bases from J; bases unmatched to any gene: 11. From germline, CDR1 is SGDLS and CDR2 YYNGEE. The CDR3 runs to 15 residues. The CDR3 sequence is CASSPGGGRGQPQHF. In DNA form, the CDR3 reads TGTGCCAGCAGCCCAGGAGGGGGCCGGGGGCAGCCCCAGCATTTT.

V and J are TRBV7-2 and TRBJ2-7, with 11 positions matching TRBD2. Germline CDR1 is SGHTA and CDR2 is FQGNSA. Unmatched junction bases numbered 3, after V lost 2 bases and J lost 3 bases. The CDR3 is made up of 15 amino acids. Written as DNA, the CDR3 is TGTGCCAGCAGCTTATCTGGGACTAGCGGCTACGAGCAGTACTTC. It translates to CASSLSGTSGYEQYF.

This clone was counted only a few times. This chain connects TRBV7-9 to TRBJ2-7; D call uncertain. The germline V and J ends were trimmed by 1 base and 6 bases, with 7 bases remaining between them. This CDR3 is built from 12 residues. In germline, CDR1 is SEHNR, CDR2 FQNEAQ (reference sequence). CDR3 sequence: CASSLDDGEQYF. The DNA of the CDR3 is TGTGCCAGCAGCTTAGATGACGGCGAGCAGTACTTC.

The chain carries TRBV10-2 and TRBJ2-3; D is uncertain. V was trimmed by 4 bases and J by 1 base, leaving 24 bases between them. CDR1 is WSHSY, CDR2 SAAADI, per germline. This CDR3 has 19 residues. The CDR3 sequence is CASSVSYEERLLGTDTQYF. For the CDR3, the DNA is TGCGCCAGCAGTGTATCTTATGAGGAGAGATTATTGGGCACAGATACGCAGTATTTT.

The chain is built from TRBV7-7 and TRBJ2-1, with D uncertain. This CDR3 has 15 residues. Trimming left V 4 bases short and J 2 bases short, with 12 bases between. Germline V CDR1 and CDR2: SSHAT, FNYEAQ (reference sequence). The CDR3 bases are TGTGCCAGCAGCTCATTAGCAGATACCTACAATGAGCAGTTCTTC. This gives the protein CASSSLADTYNEQFF.

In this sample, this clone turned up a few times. CDR3 sequence reads: CASGPRGDEQFF. The CDR3 region has the DNA TGTGCCAGCGGTCCACGGGGGGATGAGCAGTTCTTC. The rearrangement links TRBV11-2 to TRBJ2-1; TRBD2 aligns across 7 bases. The J segment lost 8 bases and the V segment lost 8 bases, leaving 6 bases of the junction unmatched. There are 12 residues in the CDR3. Germline V gene sequence: CDR1 SGHAT, CDR2 FQNNGV.

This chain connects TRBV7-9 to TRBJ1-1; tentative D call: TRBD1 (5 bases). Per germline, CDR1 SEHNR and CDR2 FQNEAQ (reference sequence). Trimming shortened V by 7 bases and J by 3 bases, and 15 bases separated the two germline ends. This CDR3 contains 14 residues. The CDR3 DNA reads TGTGCCAGCACCCCGGCAGGGTTGTACACTGAAGCTTTCTTT. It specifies CASTPAGLYTEAFF.

CDR3 sequence (DNA): TGTGCCAGTAGTATATATCTGGGAAAGAACACTGAAGCTTTCTTT. Residues: CASSIYLGKNTEAFF. The chain employs TRBV19 and TRBJ1-1; D is unresolved. CDR3 length equals 15 residues. The germline V gene has CDR1 LNHDA and CDR2 SQIVND (reference sequence). V gave up 2 bases and J gave up 1 base, with 11 bases separating them. Combining the CDR3 with reference TRBV19 and TRBJ1-1 gives the whole variable domain DGGITQSPKYLFRKEGQNVTLSCEQNLNHDAMYWYRQDPGQGLRLIYYSQIVNDFQKGDIAEGYSVSREKKESFPLTVTSAQKNPTAFYLCASSIYLGKNTEAFFGQGTRLTVV.

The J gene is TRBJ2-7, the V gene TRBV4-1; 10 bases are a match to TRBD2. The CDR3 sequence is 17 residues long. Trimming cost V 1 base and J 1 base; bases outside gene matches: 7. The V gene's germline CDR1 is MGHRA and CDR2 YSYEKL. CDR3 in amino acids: CASSQVLAGVRSYEQYF. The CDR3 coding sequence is TGCGCCAGCAGCCAAGTCCTAGCGGGAGTGAGGTCCTACGAGCAGTACTTC.

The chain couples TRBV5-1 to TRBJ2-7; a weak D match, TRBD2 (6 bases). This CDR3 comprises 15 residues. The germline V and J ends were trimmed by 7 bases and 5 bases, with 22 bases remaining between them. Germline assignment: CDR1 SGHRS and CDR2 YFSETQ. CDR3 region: CASYRGTREYDEQYF. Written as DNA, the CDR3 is TGCGCCAGCTATCGAGGCACCCGGGAGTATGACGAGCAGTACTTC. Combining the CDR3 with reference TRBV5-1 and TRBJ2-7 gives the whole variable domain KAGVTQTPRYLIKTRGQQVTLSCSPISGHRSVSWYQQTPGQGLQFLFEYFSETQRNKGNFPGRFSGRQFSNSRSEMNVSTLELGDSALYLCASYRGTREYDEQYFGPGTRLTVT.

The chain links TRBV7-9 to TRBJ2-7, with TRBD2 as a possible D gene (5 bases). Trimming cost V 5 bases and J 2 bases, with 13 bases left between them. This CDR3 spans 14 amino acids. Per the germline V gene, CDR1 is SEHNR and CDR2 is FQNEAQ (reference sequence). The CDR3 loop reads CASSVDSRAYEQYF. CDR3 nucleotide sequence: TGTGCCAGCAGCGTGGACTCACGGGCCTACGAGCAGTACTTC. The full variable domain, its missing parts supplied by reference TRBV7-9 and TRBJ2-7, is DTGVSQNPRHKITKRGQNVTFRCDPISEHNRLYWYRQTLGQGPEFLTYFQNEAQLEKSRLLSDRFSAERPKGSFSTLEIQRTEQGDSAMYLCASSVDSRAYEQYFGPGTRLTVT.

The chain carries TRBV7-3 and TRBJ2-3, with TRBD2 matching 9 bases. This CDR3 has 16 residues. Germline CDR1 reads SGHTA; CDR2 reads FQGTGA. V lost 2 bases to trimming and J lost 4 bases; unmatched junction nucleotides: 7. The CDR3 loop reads CASSLGASGDPDTQYF. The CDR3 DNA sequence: TGTGCCAGCAGCTTAGGGGCTAGCGGGGACCCAGATACGCAGTATTTT.

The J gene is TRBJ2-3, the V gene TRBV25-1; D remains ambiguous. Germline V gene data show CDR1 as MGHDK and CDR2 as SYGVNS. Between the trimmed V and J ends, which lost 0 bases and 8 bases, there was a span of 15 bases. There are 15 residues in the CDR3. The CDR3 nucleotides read TGTGCCAGCAGTGAATACCAACGACCGACTGCTACGCAGTATTTT. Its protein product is CASSEYQRPTATQYF.

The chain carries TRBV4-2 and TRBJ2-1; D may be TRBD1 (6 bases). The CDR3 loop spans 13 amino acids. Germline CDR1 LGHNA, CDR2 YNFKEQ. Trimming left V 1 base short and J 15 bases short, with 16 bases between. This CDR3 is CASSQGQANPGFF. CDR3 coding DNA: TGTGCCAGCAGCCAAGGACAGGCAAACCCGGGGTTCTTC.

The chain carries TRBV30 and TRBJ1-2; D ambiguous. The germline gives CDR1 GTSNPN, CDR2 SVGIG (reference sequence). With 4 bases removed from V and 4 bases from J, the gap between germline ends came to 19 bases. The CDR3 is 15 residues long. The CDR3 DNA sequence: TGTGCCTGGAACAAACCCCCGACCCTCCTCTATGGCTACACCTTC. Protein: CAWNKPPTLLYGYTF.

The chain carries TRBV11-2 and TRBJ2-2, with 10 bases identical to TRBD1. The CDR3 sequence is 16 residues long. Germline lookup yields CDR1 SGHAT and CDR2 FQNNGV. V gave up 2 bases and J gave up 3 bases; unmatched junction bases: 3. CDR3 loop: CASSLIGTGDTGELFF. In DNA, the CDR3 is TGTGCCAGCAGCTTAATCGGGACAGGGGACACCGGGGAGCTGTTTTTT.

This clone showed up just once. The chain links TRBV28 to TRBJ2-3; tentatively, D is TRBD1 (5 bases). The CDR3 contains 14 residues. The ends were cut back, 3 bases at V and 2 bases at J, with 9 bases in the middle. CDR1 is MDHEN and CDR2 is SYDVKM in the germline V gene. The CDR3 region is CASSFDSFTDTQYF. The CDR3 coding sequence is TGTGCCAGCAGTTTCGACAGCTTCACAGATACGCAGTATTTT.

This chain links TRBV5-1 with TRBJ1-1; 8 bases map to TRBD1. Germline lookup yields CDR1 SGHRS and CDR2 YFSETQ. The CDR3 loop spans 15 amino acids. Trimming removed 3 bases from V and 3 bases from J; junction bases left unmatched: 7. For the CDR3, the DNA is TGCGCCAGCAGCTATGGGACAGGTAGGGACACTGAAGCTTTCTTT. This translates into CASSYGTGRDTEAFF.

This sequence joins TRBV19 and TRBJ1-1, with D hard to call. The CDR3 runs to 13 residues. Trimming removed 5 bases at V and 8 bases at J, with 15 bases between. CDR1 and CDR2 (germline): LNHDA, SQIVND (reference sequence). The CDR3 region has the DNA TGTGCCAGTAGTGCCGCCCTCCAGAAGGAAGCTTTCTTT. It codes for CASSAALQKEAFF.

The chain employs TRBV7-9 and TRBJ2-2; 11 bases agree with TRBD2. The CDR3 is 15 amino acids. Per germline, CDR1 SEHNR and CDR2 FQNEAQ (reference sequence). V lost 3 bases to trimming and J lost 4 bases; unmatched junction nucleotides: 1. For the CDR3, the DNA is TGTGCCAGCAGCTTCGGACTAGCGGGCACCGGGGAGCTGTTTTTT. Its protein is CASSFGLAGTGELFF.

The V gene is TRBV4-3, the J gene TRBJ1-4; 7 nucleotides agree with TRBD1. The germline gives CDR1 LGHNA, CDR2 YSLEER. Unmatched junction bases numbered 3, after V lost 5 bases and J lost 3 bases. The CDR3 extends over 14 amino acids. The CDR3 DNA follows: TGCGCCAGCAGCAAGGGACAGCCTAATGAAAAACTGTTTTTT. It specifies CASSKGQPNEKLFF.